These 28 T cell receptor beta chains share one sample of origin, sequenced in a study of blood T cells in healthy people across ages. A sample-barcoded 5' primer and a J-beta primer mix were used in a second PCR of roughly 6 to 11 cycles. TCRdb reprocessed the 5' RACE reads via MiXCR and lists one record per CDR3 protein. The table lists nearly 1 million distinct CDR3 sequences, about 51% of them singletons. The material sequenced was blood. All receptors come from a woman in her sixties in good health.

This clonotype was seen a single time. The genes are TRBV7-9 and TRBJ2-2; TRBD1 agrees at 9 bases. J lost 3 bases, V lost 5 bases, and 7 bases had no gene match. The CDR3 runs to 16 residues. Germline lookup yields CDR1 SEHNR and CDR2 FQNEAQ (reference sequence). The CDR3 protein is CASSDLTGGDTGELFF. CDR3 in DNA: TGTGCCAGCAGCGACCTCACAGGGGGCGACACCGGGGAGCTGTTTTTT.

The chain employs TRBV7-6 and TRBJ2-1; D not resolved. CDR1 is SGHVS, CDR2 FNYEAQ, per germline. The CDR3 loop spans 14 amino acids. V was trimmed by 1 base and J by 6 bases, leaving 10 bases between them. For the CDR3, the DNA is TGTGCCAGCAGCTTAGTTCCTAGTGTCAATGAGCAGTTCTTC. Residues: CASSLVPSVNEQFF.

This chain links TRBV25-1 with TRBJ2-7; 7 bases are a match to TRBD1. V gave up 6 bases and J gave up 2 bases; unmatched junction bases: 7. Looked up from germline, CDR1 is MGHDK and CDR2 is SYGVNS. The CDR3 is made up of 14 amino acids. In DNA form, the CDR3 reads TGTGCCAGCAGGAGACAGGGCTCGACCTACGAGCAGTACTTC. Residues: CASRRQGSTYEQYF.

The V and J genes are TRBV12-3 or TRBV12-4 and TRBJ2-7; 8 nucleotides line up with TRBD2. The CDR3 has 15 amino acids. The V segment lost 3 bases and the J segment 5 bases; nucleotides outside the gene matches: 9. In nucleotides, the CDR3 is TGTGCCAGCAGTTTCGTTGTTAGCGGGAACGACGAGCAGTACTTC. Its protein is CASSFVVSGNDEQYF.

The chain couples TRBV1 to TRBJ2-7; the D call of TRBD2 is as the table states it, not checked on the DNA. TRBV1 is labeled a pseudogene. The CDR3 covers 16 residues. The CDR3 DNA follows: TGCACCAGCAGCCAACAGACTAGGGGCTACTCCTACGAGCAGTACTTC. Encoded protein: CTSSQQTRGYSYEQYF.

The V gene is TRBV4-2, the J gene TRBJ2-1; TRBD2 is a possible D gene (5 bases). Germline CDR1 LGHNA, CDR2 YNFKEQ. V was cut by 0 bases and J by 4 bases, with 13 bases left in between. The CDR3 extends over 16 amino acids. The CDR3 spells CASSQDPGNVYNEQFF. The CDR3 DNA reads as TGTGCCAGCAGCCAAGATCCGGGGAACGTATACAATGAGCAGTTCTTC.

This clonotype was seen only once. This chain links TRBV28 with TRBJ2-2; 10 bases align to TRBD2. V shed 10 bases and J 4 bases; nucleotides not matched to a gene: 9. The CDR3 length is 15 residues. Germline lookup yields CDR1 MDHEN and CDR2 SYDVKM. The CDR3 spells CATGLAGAVTGELFF. The CDR3 DNA sequence: TGTGCCACCGGTCTAGCGGGAGCGGTCACCGGGGAGCTGTTTTTT.

This clonotype has only a few counts. The V gene is TRBV29-1, the J gene TRBJ2-1; TRBD2 agrees at 8 bases. Trimming removed 8 bases from V and 1 base from J; junction bases left unmatched: 10. The CDR3 is 15 amino acids. CDR1 SQVTM and CDR2 ANQGSEA come from the germline V gene. The CDR3 loop reads CSSHSGSSSYNEQFF. CDR3 coding DNA: TGCAGCAGCCACAGCGGGAGTTCTTCCTACAATGAGCAGTTCTTC.

Many counts were recorded for this clonotype. The rearrangement links TRBV18 to TRBJ2-3; D possibly corresponds to TRBD2 (6 bases). V was clipped by 8 bases and J by 5 bases, with 11 bases between them. The V gene's germline CDR1 is KGHSH and CDR2 LQKENI. The CDR3 is 12 amino acids. CDR3 in amino acids: CASSPGRDTQYF. The CDR3 DNA is TGTGCCAGCAGCCCCGGGAGAGATACGCAGTATTTT.

The chain's CDR3 is CASSLRGTAVTQREQFF. The CDR3 DNA reads as TGTGCCAGCAGCTTAAGGGGTACGGCAGTGACCCAACGTGAGCAGTTCTTC. V gene TRBV7-9 combines with J gene TRBJ2-1; D perhaps matches TRBD1 (5 bases). V lost 2 bases and J 9 bases, leaving 23 bases between the germline ends. Germline V CDR1 and CDR2: SEHNR, FQNEAQ (reference sequence). The CDR3 has 17 amino acids. Variable domain in full (rest from reference TRBV7-9 and TRBJ2-1): DTGVSQNPRHKITKRGQNVTFRCDPISEHNRLYWYRQTLGQGPEFLTYFQNEAQLEKSRLLSDRFSAERPKGSFSTLEIQRTEQGDSAMYLCASSLRGTAVTQREQFFGPGTRLTVL.

The chain carries TRBV10-2 and TRBJ2-7; possible D gene TRBD2, 6 bases. Germline V gives CDR1 WSHSY, CDR2 SAAADI. The CDR3 is made up of 15 amino acids. The V end was cut by 10 bases, the J end by 7 bases, with 26 bases between. The chain's CDR3 is CATRASRAGPGEQYF. CDR3 DNA sequence: TGCGCCACCAGGGCATCGCGAGCGGGTCCGGGGGAGCAGTACTTC.

The V gene is TRBV10-3, the J gene TRBJ2-7; 11 nucleotides align to TRBD2. The CDR3 has 14 amino acids. Germline V gene sequence: CDR1 ENHRY, CDR2 SYGVKD. The trim removed 7 bases at V and 3 bases at J, leaving 5 bases unmatched. The CDR3 is CAIKTGTSGYEQYF. For the CDR3, the DNA is TGTGCCATCAAAACCGGGACTAGCGGCTACGAGCAGTACTTC.

The chain links TRBV20-1 to TRBJ2-4, with D perhaps matching TRBD2 (6 bases). The CDR3 is 16 amino acids. V was cut by 5 bases and J by 0 bases, with 17 bases left in between. From germline, CDR1 is DFQATT and CDR2 SNEGSKA (reference sequence). DNA for the CDR3: TGCAGTGCTCCACCCCCTAGCGACCTAGCCAAAAACATTCAGTACTTC. Translated: CSAPPPSDLAKNIQYF.

There are a few counts of this clonotype. The chain joins TRBV29-1 to TRBJ2-1, with a weak D call TRBD2 (6 bases). CDR1 and CDR2 from the germline V gene are SQVTM and ANQGSEA. The CDR3 extends over 10 amino acids. Trimming shortened V by 4 bases and J by 8 bases, and 6 bases separated the two germline ends. The CDR3 loop reads CSVGGDEQFF. The CDR3 bases are TGCAGCGTTGGCGGGGATGAGCAGTTCTTC.

CDR3 DNA: TGTGCCAGCAGTCAGACTAGCGGGAGGAGAGAGCAGTACTTC. It yields the protein CASSQTSGRREQYF. This sequence joins TRBV7-2 and TRBJ2-1; 13 bases map to TRBD2. TRBJ2-7 matches the DNA end more closely, so the J call is doubtful. Germline loops: CDR1 SGHTA, CDR2 FQGNSA. The CDR3 covers 14 residues.

This clonotype was counted only a few times. The chain recombines TRBV7-2 with TRBJ2-7, with no clear D. The CDR3 has 16 residues. V lost 1 base and J 2 bases, leaving 15 bases between the germline ends. The germline CDR1 and CDR2 sequences are SGHTA and FQGNSA. The CDR3 region has the DNA TGTGCCAGCAGCTTAGACCACGGGCCTCTCCCCTACGAGCAGTACTTC. This sequence encodes CASSLDHGPLPYEQYF. The variable domain in full, completed from reference TRBV7-2 and TRBJ2-7, reads GAGVSQSPSNKVTEKGKDVELRCDPISGHTALYWYRQSLGQGLEFLIYFQGNSAPDKSGLPSDRFSAERTGGSVSTLTIQRTQQEDSAVYLCASSLDHGPLPYEQYFGPGTRLTVT.

V is TRBV28 and J is TRBJ2-5, with a tentative D call TRBD2 (6 bases). The DNA end is a closer match to TRBJ2-7, so the J assignment may be wrong. CDR3 size: 17 residues. Germline V gene lookup returns CDR1 MDHEN and CDR2 SYDVKM. CDR3 bases: TGTGCCAGCAGTCCTTTTGGGAGGAGAGGAGACGACTACGAGCAGTACTTC. This translates into CASSPFGRRGDDYEQYF.

This clonotype came up a few times. As DNA, the CDR3 is TGTGCCAGCAGCCACGATGGCCAGGGCTATGGCTACACCTTC. Its protein is CASSHDGQGYGYTF. J is TRBJ1-2 and V is TRBV3-1; D is perhaps TRBD1 (5 bases). CDR3 length: 14 amino acids. The germline CDR1 and CDR2 sequences are LGHDT and YNNKEL (reference sequence). Trimming took off 3 bases at V and 4 bases at J, with 12 bases between the two ends.

This clonotype was observed once. J is TRBJ2-5 and V is TRBV7-2, with TRBD2 matching 9 bases. Per germline, CDR1 SGHTA and CDR2 FQGNSA. CDR3 length: 16 amino acids. The V and J ends lost 0 bases and 6 bases, in that order; junction bases with no gene match: 8. The CDR3 sequence: CASSLALDSGRQTQYF. DNA of the CDR3: TGTGCCAGCAGCTTAGCGCTGGATAGCGGGAGACAGACCCAGTACTTC.

The gene calls are TRBV6-6 and TRBJ2-5; no reliable D call. Germline V CDR1 and CDR2: MNHNY, SVGAGI (reference sequence). Trimming took off 2 bases at V and 2 bases at J, with 9 bases between the two ends. This CDR3 comprises 14 residues. The CDR3 region is CASSYGGQQETQYF. For the CDR3, the DNA is TGTGCCAGCAGTTACGGCGGTCAGCAAGAGACCCAGTACTTC.

The chain uses TRBV20-1 and TRBJ2-7; the match to TRBD1 covers 9 bases. CDR3 length: 15 amino acids. With 0 bases clipped from V and 5 bases from J, the junction kept 8 bases outside the gene matches. From germline, CDR1 is DFQATT and CDR2 SNEGSKA (reference sequence). The CDR3 coding sequence is TGCAGTGCTAGAGAGGCCGGGACAGGGTTCCACGAGCAGTACTTC. Protein sequence: CSAREAGTGFHEQYF.

This rearrangement joins TRBV25-1 to TRBJ2-4; 8 bases are a match to TRBD1. The CDR3 length is 14 residues. Per the germline V gene, CDR1 is MGHDK and CDR2 is SYGVNS. V was pared by 3 bases and J by 7 bases, with 5 bases of the junction left unmatched. CDR3 bases: TGTGCCAGCAGTGATTTTACAGGGGGGAACATTCAGTACTTC. This codes for CASSDFTGGNIQYF.

This sequence joins TRBV28 and TRBJ1-2; 7 positions match TRBD1. The V gene's germline CDR1 is MDHEN and CDR2 SYDVKM. CDR3 length: 13 residues. Unmatched junction bases numbered 12, after V lost 9 bases and J lost 8 bases. The CDR3 region is CASKGAPEGGYTF. CDR3 sequence (DNA): TGTGCCAGTAAGGGGGCCCCCGAGGGGGGCTACACCTTC.

The CDR3 here is CSARGLLAESYEQYF. Written as DNA, the CDR3 is TGCAGTGCTAGGGGCCTACTAGCGGAGTCCTACGAGCAGTACTTC. This chain links TRBV20-1 with TRBJ2-7; 8 positions match TRBD2. Germline trimming cut 3 bases from V and 1 base from J; bases unmatched to any gene: 8. Germline CDR1 is DFQATT and CDR2 is SNEGSKA (reference sequence). This CDR3 contains 15 residues.

This clonotype was counted between two and nine times. The chain carries TRBV14 and TRBJ2-1; the D gene could be TRBD1 or TRBD2 (5 bases each). The CDR3 consists of 13 residues. V dropped 1 base and J dropped 14 bases, with 15 bases sitting between them. Germline loops: CDR1 SGHDN, CDR2 FVKESK. CDR3 protein: CASSQGVLGRKFF. CDR3 nucleotides: TGTGCCAGCAGCCAAGGAGTGTTGGGACGCAAGTTCTTC.

This chain uses TRBV29-1 with TRBJ1-2, with 7 bases matching TRBD1. The germline V gene has CDR1 SQVTM and CDR2 ANQGSEA. The V segment lost 6 bases and the J segment 4 bases; nucleotides outside the gene matches: 5. The CDR3 has 12 amino acids. The CDR3 nucleotides read TGCAGCGTCGCCACAGGGGCCTATGGCTACACCTTC. Amino acid sequence: CSVATGAYGYTF.

J is TRBJ2-7 and V is TRBV9; D not certain. Germline V gene data show CDR1 as SGDLS and CDR2 as YYNGEE. V lost 3 bases and J lost 2, with 6 bases in between. There are 12 residues in the CDR3. CDR3 coding DNA: TGTGCCAGCAGCGGTCCGACCTACGAGCAGTACTTC. Its protein product is CASSGPTYEQYF.

CDR3 protein: CASSYSTTAALRDTQYF. DNA of the CDR3: TGTGCCAGCAGTTACTCTACAACGGCTGCTCTGCGGGATACGCAGTATTTT. This sequence joins TRBV6-5 and TRBJ2-3; D gene unclear. Germline CDR1 and CDR2: MNHEY and SVGAGI. V was cut by 0 bases and J by 6 bases, with 19 bases left in between. The CDR3 spans 17 residues.